Following are 27 T cell receptor beta chains from one sample sequenced in a study of monozygotic twins with inflammatory bowel disease. After re-calling the 5' RACE reads, TCRdb lists one entry per CDR3 protein, DNA absent. Seen in this sample are about 210,000 distinct CDR3 sequences; the ten most common clones hold roughly 7.5%. What was sequenced was blood. All receptors derive from a human donor with ulcerative colitis or Crohn's disease, or a healthy co-twin of an affected twin (not recorded which).

The rearrangement uses TRBV7-2 and TRBJ1-4. The CDR3 is 14 amino acids. Per the germline V gene, CDR1 is SGHTA and CDR2 is FQGNSA. This CDR3 reads CASSLRTPNEKLFF.

The chain employs TRBV12-5 and TRBJ2-7. There are 14 residues in the CDR3. In germline, CDR1 is LGHNT, CDR2 FRNRAP. CDR3 in amino acids: CASGFGHQPYEQYF. Filled out from reference TRBV12-5 and TRBJ2-7, the complete variable domain reads DARVTQTPRHKVTEMGQEVTMRCQPILGHNTVFWYRQTMMQGLELLAYFRNRAPLDDSGMPKDRFSAEMPDATLATLKIQPSEPRDSAVYFCASGFGHQPYEQYFGPGTRLTVT.

The V call is TRBV11-2, the J call TRBJ2-1. Germline values: CDR1 SGHAT, CDR2 FQNNGV. The CDR3 sequence is 13 residues long. The CDR3 protein is CASSFTGSDEQFF. The whole variable domain, remainder taken from reference TRBV11-2 and TRBJ2-1, is EAGVAQSPRYKIIEKRQSVAFWCNPISGHATLYWYQQILGQGPKLLIQFQNNGVVDDSQLPKDRFSAERLKGVDSTLKIQPAKLEDSAVYLCASSFTGSDEQFFGPGTRLTVL.

J is TRBJ2-1 and V is TRBV6-2 or TRBV6-3; TCRdb's D call of TRBD1 is untestable without DNA. This CDR3 spans 11 amino acids. The germline V gene encodes CDR1 MNHEY and CDR2 SVGEGT. CDR3: CASSSRDEQFF.

The V and J genes are TRBV24-1 and TRBJ2-1; the TCRdb D gene call, TRBD2, has no DNA to confirm it. The germline V gene has CDR1 KGHDR and CDR2 SFDVKD. The CDR3 sequence is 16 residues long. CDR3 sequence: CATSDWVSGSKDEQFF.

Here the CDR3 reads CASSEKGRGLGYTF. The V call is TRBV3-1, the J call TRBJ1-2; TCRdb calls TRBD1, which cannot be checked without DNA. Germline CDR1 LGHDT, CDR2 YNNKEL (reference sequence). The CDR3 contains 14 residues.

CDR3 sequence: CASSLFWAGRNDNEQFF. The gene calls are TRBV7-2 and TRBJ2-1; the TCRdb D gene call, TRBD2, has no DNA to confirm it. This CDR3 is built from 17 residues. From germline, CDR1 is SGHTA and CDR2 FQGNSA.

This sequence joins TRBV30 and TRBJ2-1; TCRdb picks TRBD2, but there is no DNA to check that call. The CDR3 totals 13 residues. Germline V CDR1 and CDR2: GTSNPN, SVGIG (reference sequence). This chain's CDR3 is CATPSGAYNEQFF.

The V and J genes are TRBV7-2 and TRBJ1-6; the TCRdb D gene call, TRBD1, has no DNA to confirm it. Per germline, CDR1 SGHTA and CDR2 FQGNSA. The CDR3 length is 15 residues. CDR3 region: CASSPQGAVNSPLHF.

This chain joins TRBV7-2 and TRBJ2-3; TCRdb's D gene call, TRBD1, goes unchecked for lack of DNA. The CDR3 covers 15 residues. The germline V gene encodes CDR1 SGHTA and CDR2 FQGNSA. This CDR3 reads CASTRTSGGTDTQYF.

The V gene is TRBV5-1, the J gene TRBJ1-1. The CDR3 consists of 16 residues. Germline CDR1 is SGHRS and CDR2 is YFSETQ. The CDR3 loop reads CASSLGQGTRGTEAFF.

V usage is TRBV24-1 and J usage is TRBJ2-2; there is no DNA to check the TCRdb D call of TRBD1. The CDR3 extends over 16 amino acids. Germline loops: CDR1 KGHDR, CDR2 SFDVKD. Here the CDR3 reads CATSDLGGGNTGELFF.

The gene calls are TRBV7-2 and TRBJ1-5. This CDR3 is 15 amino acids long. CDR1 and CDR2 (germline): SGHTA, FQGNSA. The CDR3 here is CASSLGGTSNQPQHF.

V and J are TRBV30 and TRBJ2-3; TCRdb selects TRBD1, and the lack of DNA leaves this call unchecked. The CDR3 sequence is 12 residues long. The V gene's germline CDR1 is GTSNPN and CDR2 SVGIG (reference sequence). CDR3 loop: CAWSLGTITQYF.

The chain has TRBV3-1 and TRBJ2-5; the TCRdb call, TRBD2, lacks DNA for checking. The CDR3 contains 13 residues. Germline loops: CDR1 LGHDT, CDR2 YNNKEL (reference sequence). CDR3 residues: CASSPVEGKTQYF.

The chain couples TRBV11-2 to TRBJ1-2. Germline V gene data show CDR1 as SGHAT and CDR2 as FQNNGV. This CDR3 is 12 amino acids long. This CDR3 is CASSLGVYGYTF.

By frequency, this clonotype registers medium-sized. The gene calls are TRBV7-2 and TRBJ1-5. CDR3 length: 15 residues. Germline V gene lookup returns CDR1 SGHTA and CDR2 FQGNSA. This CDR3 reads CASSFLGRGNQPQHF.

This rearrangement joins TRBV27 to TRBJ2-3. Germline CDR1 reads MNHEY; CDR2 reads SMNVEV (reference sequence). The CDR3 runs to 17 residues. The CDR3 protein is CASSSDPYDHHTDTQYF.

The rearrangement joins TRBV20-1 to TRBJ1-1; lacking DNA, the TRBD1 call made by TCRdb goes unchecked. The CDR3 consists of 14 residues. Germline V gene data show CDR1 as DFQATT and CDR2 as SNEGSKA (reference sequence). The CDR3 loop is CSAREQGMNTEAFF.

The chain couples TRBV11-2 to TRBJ1-1. CDR1 and CDR2 from the germline V gene are SGHAT and FQNNGV. The length of the CDR3 is 13 residues. The CDR3 sequence: CASSLESNTEAFF.

The V gene is TRBV4-1, the J gene TRBJ1-1. This CDR3 spans 15 amino acids. Germline lookup yields CDR1 MGHRA and CDR2 YSYEKL. The CDR3 region is CASSLRDSISTEAFF.

V is TRBV4-1 and J is TRBJ2-7; TCRdb lists TRBD1, though no DNA is available to test this call. Per germline, CDR1 MGHRA and CDR2 YSYEKL. This CDR3 comprises 13 residues. CDR3 in amino acids: CASSQVRGSEQYF.

V usage is TRBV20-1 and J usage is TRBJ2-7; the D call from TCRdb, TRBD2, cannot be confirmed without DNA. This CDR3 region has 14 residues. Germline V gives CDR1 DFQATT, CDR2 SNEGSKA (reference sequence). The CDR3 spells CSASDSGRNGEQYF.

The J gene is TRBJ1-4, the V gene TRBV4-2; TCRdb reports TRBD1, a call that lacks DNA to check it against. Germline-derived CDR1 and CDR2 are LGHNA and YNFKEQ. CDR3 length equals 16 residues. The CDR3 spells CASSQAGGTGWEKLFF.

The chain joins TRBV5-1 to TRBJ2-5; TCRdb indicates TRBD2, and absent DNA this call remains unverified. In germline, CDR1 is SGHRS, CDR2 YFSETQ. This CDR3 has 14 residues. The chain's CDR3 is CASSLAGVQETQYF.

The J gene is TRBJ2-7, the V gene TRBV27; lacking DNA, the TRBD1 call made by TCRdb goes unchecked. Germline V gives CDR1 MNHEY, CDR2 SMNVEV (reference sequence). The CDR3 is 15 amino acids. The CDR3 protein is CASSSLARSSYEQYF.

The CDR3 loop reads CAWSTLGVFYGYTF. The chain is built from TRBV30 and TRBJ1-2. CDR3 length: 14 amino acids. CDR1 and CDR2 from the germline V gene are GTSNPN and SVGIG (reference sequence).